These 10 T cell receptor beta chains share one sample of origin, sequenced in a study of T cells in narcolepsy. Some clones are missing from TCRdb's copy, which holds only in-frame ones; the method was immunoSEQ multiplex PCR. This sample carries 25,000 to 35,000 clones, approximately 87% of them seen once, and the ten largest clones take 1% to 1.5%. Sequences were obtained from CD45RA- memory CD4+ T cells from PBMCs. The receptors derive from a human donor with narcolepsy.

The chain carries TRBV7-9 and TRBJ2-3, with 7 bases that match TRBD1. The germline V gene has CDR1 SEHNR and CDR2 FQNEAQ (reference sequence). The CDR3 extends over 15 amino acids. V trimming: 4 bases; J trimming: 0 bases; junction bases outside the gene matches: 4. In DNA, the CDR3 is TGTGCCAGCAGCTCGGACAGGTTTAGCACAGATACGCAGTATTTT. It specifies CASSSDRFSTDTQYF.

The rearrangement joins TRBV7-9 to TRBJ1-2; 7 positions match TRBD1. Germline loops: CDR1 SEHNR, CDR2 FQNEAQ (reference sequence). V lost 4 bases to trimming and J lost 8 bases; unmatched junction nucleotides: 10. This CDR3 is built from 14 residues. CDR3 protein: CASSSDTGVTGYTF. CDR3 coding DNA: TGTGCCAGCAGCTCAGACACAGGGGTAACCGGCTACACCTTC.

The CDR3 coding sequence is TGTGCCAGCAGTATCGGGACAGGCAATCAGCCCCAGCATTTT. The encoded protein is CASSIGTGNQPQHF. The chain is built from TRBV27 and TRBJ1-5; 7 bases are a match to TRBD1. V gave up 5 bases and J gave up 2 bases; unmatched junction bases: 3. This CDR3 comprises 14 residues. Germline CDR1 reads MNHEY; CDR2 reads SMNVEV (reference sequence).

This chain joins TRBV28 and TRBJ1-2, with D tentatively TRBD1 (5 bases). CDR3 length: 15 residues. CDR1 is MDHEN and CDR2 is SYDVKM in the germline V gene. V gave up 6 bases and J gave up 2 bases, with 16 bases separating them. CDR3 amino acids: CASRNNRDVNYGYTF. The CDR3 DNA reads as TGTGCCAGCAGAAACAACCGGGACGTCAACTATGGCTACACCTTC.

CDR3 region: CASSLSWPNEQYF. The CDR3 bases are TGTGCCAGCAGTTTATCGTGGCCCAACGAGCAGTACTTC. The chain is built from TRBV27 and TRBJ2-7; D is undetermined. CDR3 length equals 13 residues. The V and J ends lost 0 bases and 5 bases respectively, with 8 bases between them. Germline V gene data show CDR1 as MNHEY and CDR2 as SMNVEV (reference sequence).

The sample holds one count of this clone. V is TRBV7-6 and J is TRBJ1-5; D gene ambiguous. The CDR3 runs to 13 residues. Germline CDR1 reads SGHVS; CDR2 reads FNYEAQ. Between the trimmed V and J ends, which lost 1 base and 7 bases, there was a span of 8 bases. The CDR3, as DNA: TGTGCCAGCAGCTTAGGGGCGGGGCAGCCCCAGCATTTT. Amino acids: CASSLGAGQPQHF.

J is TRBJ1-2 and V is TRBV6-6; 8 bases fit TRBD1. V trimming: 4 bases; J trimming: 12 bases; junction bases outside the gene matches: 16. The CDR3 is 15 residues long. Germline V gives CDR1 MNHNY, CDR2 SVGAGI (reference sequence). The CDR3: CASSSRADRGQVHTF. Written as DNA, the CDR3 is TGTGCCAGCAGTTCGCGGGCCGACAGGGGCCAGGTCCACACCTTC.

V and J are TRBV29-1 and TRBJ2-1; D possibly corresponds to TRBD1 (6 bases). This CDR3 spans 11 amino acids. Germline V lookup: CDR1 SQVTM, CDR2 ANQGSEA. Between the trimmed V and J ends, which lost 7 bases and 10 bases, there was a span of 14 bases. The CDR3 sequence is CSARRDREQFF. DNA for the CDR3: TGCAGCGCCCGGCGAGACAGGGAGCAGTTCTTC.

The chain has TRBV30 and TRBJ2-1; a weak D match, TRBD2 (7 bases). The CDR3 runs to 14 residues. Trimming left V 3 bases short and J 3 bases short, with 12 bases between. Germline V CDR1 and CDR2: GTSNPN, SVGIG (reference sequence). The CDR3 here is CAWRKGGVYNEQFF. CDR3 nucleotides: TGTGCCTGGAGGAAGGGGGGGGTCTACAATGAGCAGTTCTTC. Complete variable domain (other parts from reference TRBV30 and TRBJ2-1): SQTIHQWPATLVQPVGSPLSLECTVEGTSNPNLYWYRQAAGRGLQLLFYSVGIGQISSEVPQNLSASRPQDRQFILSSKKLLLSDSGFYLCAWRKGGVYNEQFFGPGTRLTVL.

CDR3: CASNSPFNYGYTF. For the CDR3, the DNA is TGTGCCAGCAACAGCCCCTTTAACTATGGCTACACCTTC. The V gene is TRBV28, the J gene TRBJ1-2, with no clear D. Germline V gene sequence: CDR1 MDHEN, CDR2 SYDVKM. CDR3 length: 13 residues. Trimming removed 7 bases at V and 1 base at J, with 10 bases between.